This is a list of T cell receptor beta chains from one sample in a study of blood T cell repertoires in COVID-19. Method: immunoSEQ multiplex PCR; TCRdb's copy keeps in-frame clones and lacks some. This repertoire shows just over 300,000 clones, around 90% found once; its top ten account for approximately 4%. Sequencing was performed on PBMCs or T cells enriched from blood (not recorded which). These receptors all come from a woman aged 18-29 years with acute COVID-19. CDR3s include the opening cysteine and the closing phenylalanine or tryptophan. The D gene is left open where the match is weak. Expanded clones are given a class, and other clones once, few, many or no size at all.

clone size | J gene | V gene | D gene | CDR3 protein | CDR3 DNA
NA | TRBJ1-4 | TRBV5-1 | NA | CASSYNPATNEKLFF | TGCGCCAGCAGTTATAACCCAGCAACTAATGAAAAACTGTTTTTT
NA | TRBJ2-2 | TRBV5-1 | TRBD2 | CASSQQRDPNTGELFF | TGCGCCAGCAGCCAACAGCGGGACCCGAACACCGGGGAGCTGTTTTTT
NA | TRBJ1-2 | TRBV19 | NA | CASSISLAAPSDGYTF | TGTGCCAGTAGTATATCTTTGGCGGCCCCTTCGGATGGCTACACCTTC
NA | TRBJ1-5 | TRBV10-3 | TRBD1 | CATSSGTGMAHSNQPQHF | TGTGCCACCTCCTCTGGGACAGGGATGGCTCATAGCAATCAGCCCCAGCATTTT
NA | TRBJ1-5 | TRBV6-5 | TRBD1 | CASSPQGGNQPQHF | TGTGCCAGCAGTCCACAGGGGGGCAATCAGCCCCAGCATTTT
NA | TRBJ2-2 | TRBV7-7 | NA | CASSPTNTGELFF | TGTGCTAGCAGCCCTACGAACACCGGGGAGCTGTTTTTT
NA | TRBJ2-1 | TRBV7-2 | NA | CASSLNYHNEQFF | TGTGCCAGCAGCTTAAACTACCACAATGAGCAGTTCTTC
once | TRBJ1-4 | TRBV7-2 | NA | CASSSSQGSEKLFF | TGTGCCAGCAGCTCGTCTCAGGGATCTGAAAAACTGTTTTTT
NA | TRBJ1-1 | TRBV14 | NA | CASSQRSRPEAFF | TGTGCCAGCAGCCAAAGGAGCCGGCCTGAAGCTTTCTTT
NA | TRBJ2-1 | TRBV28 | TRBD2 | CASSPWRLAGDNEQFF | TGTGCCAGCAGTCCTTGGAGACTAGCGGGGGACAATGAGCAGTTCTTC
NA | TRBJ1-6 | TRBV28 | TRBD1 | CASSLFPRTGVYSPLHF | TGTGCCAGCAGTTTATTCCCCCGAACAGGGGTCTATTCACCCCTCCACTTT
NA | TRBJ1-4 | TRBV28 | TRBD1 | CASSTTTGSGPNEKLFF | TGTGCCAGCAGTACTACGACAGGGTCAGGCCCTAATGAAAAACTGTTTTTT
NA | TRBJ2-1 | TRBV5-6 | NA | CASSRGSRDEQFF | TGTGCCAGCAGCAGGGGAAGTCGGGATGAGCAGTTCTTC
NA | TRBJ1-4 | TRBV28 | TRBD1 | CATNIPTGANEKLFF | TGTGCCACCAATATTCCGACAGGGGCTAATGAAAAACTGTTTTTT
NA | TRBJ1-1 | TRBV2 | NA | CAQQGRTEAFF | TGTGCCCAGCAGGGTCGGACTGAAGCTTTCTTT
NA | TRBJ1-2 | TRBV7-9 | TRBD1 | CASSPPRTGGGYTF | TGTGCCAGCAGCCCCCCACGGACAGGGGGAGGCTACACCTTC
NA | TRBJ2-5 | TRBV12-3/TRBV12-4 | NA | CASSPLRGTQYF | TGTGCCAGCAGTCCCCTCCGGGGGACCCAGTACTTC
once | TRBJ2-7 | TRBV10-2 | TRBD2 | CASSSLSGQSIYEQYF | TGCGCCAGCAGTTCTCTTAGCGGGCAAAGCATTTACGAGCAGTACTTC
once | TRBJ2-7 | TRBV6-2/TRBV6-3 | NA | CASSWTPYEQYF | TGTGCCAGCAGTTGGACTCCGTACGAGCAGTACTTC
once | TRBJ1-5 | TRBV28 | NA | CASSLIALVAPQHF | TGTGCCAGCAGTTTAATAGCGTTAGTGGCGCCCCAGCATTTT
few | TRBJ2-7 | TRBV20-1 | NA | CSPRETYEQYF | TGCAGCCCGAGGGAGACCTACGAGCAGTACTTC
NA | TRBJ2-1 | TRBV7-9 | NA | CASSLGSPINEQFF | TGTGCCAGCAGCTTAGGGAGCCCTATTAATGAGCAGTTCTTC
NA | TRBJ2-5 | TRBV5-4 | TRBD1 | CASSEDRLEETQYF | TGTGCCAGCAGCGAGGACAGGTTGGAAGAGACCCAGTACTTC
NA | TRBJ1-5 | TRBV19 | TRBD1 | CASSSGTASYSNQPQHF | TGTGCCAGTAGTTCCGGGACAGCCTCCTATAGCAATCAGCCCCAGCATTTT
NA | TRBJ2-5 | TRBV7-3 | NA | CASSPWDSQTQYF | TGTGCCAGCAGCCCCTGGGACTCGCAGACCCAGTACTTC
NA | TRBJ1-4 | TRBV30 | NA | CAWAGTAGVTGVEKLFF | TGTGCCTGGGCGGGAACTGCGGGGGTGACCGGAGTCGAAAAACTGTTTTTT
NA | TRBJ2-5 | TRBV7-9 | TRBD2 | CASSSERGGAETQYF | TGTGCCAGCAGTTCTGAACGGGGGGGCGCGGAGACCCAGTACTTC
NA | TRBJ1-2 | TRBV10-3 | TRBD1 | CAISDPGQGDGYTF | TGTGCCATCAGTGACCCGGGACAGGGGGATGGCTACACCTTC
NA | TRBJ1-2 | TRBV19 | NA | CASSQTGGGYTF | TGTGCCAGTAGTCAGACAGGAGGAGGCTACACCTTC
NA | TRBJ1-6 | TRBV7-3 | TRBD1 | CASSISGTAVTPLHF | TGTGCCAGCAGCATATCCGGGACAGCAGTGACACCCCTCCACTTT
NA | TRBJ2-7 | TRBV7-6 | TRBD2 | CASSPTTGTRGNEQYF | TGTGCCAGCAGCCCAACTACCGGGACTAGGGGCAACGAGCAGTACTTC
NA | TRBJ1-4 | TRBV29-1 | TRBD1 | CSVGDRGNQKLFF | TGCAGCGTGGGGGACAGGGGTAATCAAAAACTGTTTTTT
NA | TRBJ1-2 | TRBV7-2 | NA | CASTPGAREGGYTF | TGTGCCAGCACCCCGGGGGCCCGGGAGGGTGGCTACACCTTC
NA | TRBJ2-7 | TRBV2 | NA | CASSEALRREQYF | TGTGCCAGCAGTGAAGCGCTACGCCGCGAGCAGTACTTC
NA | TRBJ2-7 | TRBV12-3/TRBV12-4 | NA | CASSLGASYEQYF | TGTGCCAGCAGTTTGGGGGCCTCCTACGAGCAGTACTTC
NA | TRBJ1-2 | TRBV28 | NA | CASRPLYLGQGRDYGYTF | TGTGCCAGCAGACCACTGTATCTAGGGCAGGGCCGGGACTATGGCTACACCTTC
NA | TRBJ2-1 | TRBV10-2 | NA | CASSRSSPMDEQFF | TGCGCCAGCAGTCGGAGCTCCCCTATGGATGAGCAGTTCTTC
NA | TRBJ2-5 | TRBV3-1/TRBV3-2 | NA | CASSHNPSVQETQYF | TGTGCCAGCAGCCATAACCCTAGCGTGCAAGAGACCCAGTACTTC
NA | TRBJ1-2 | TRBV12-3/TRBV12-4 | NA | CASSLGGGYTF | TGTGCCAGCAGTTTAGGGGGCGGCTACACCTTC
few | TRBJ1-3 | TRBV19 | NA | CASTVAGNTIYF | TGTGCCAGTACCGTCGCTGGAAACACCATATATTTT
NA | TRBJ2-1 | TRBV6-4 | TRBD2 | CASSRLAGGSSYNEQFF | TGTGCCAGCAGTCGACTAGCGGGAGGGTCCTCCTACAATGAGCAGTTCTTC
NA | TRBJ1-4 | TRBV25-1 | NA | CASTPDRLNEKLFF | TGTGCCAGCACCCCTGACAGGTTGAATGAAAAACTGTTTTTT
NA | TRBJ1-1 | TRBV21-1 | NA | CASSARWDRVERNTEAFF | TGTGCCAGCAGCGCACGTTGGGACAGGGTAGAGAGGAACACTGAAGCTTTCTTT
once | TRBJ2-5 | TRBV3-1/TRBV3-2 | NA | CASSPNRGAQYF | TGTGCCAGCAGCCCCAATCGGGGAGCCCAGTACTTC
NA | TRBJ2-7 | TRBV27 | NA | CASTPRNRQAYEQYF | TGTGCCAGCACCCCCCGAAATAGACAGGCCTACGAGCAGTACTTC
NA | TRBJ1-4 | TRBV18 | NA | CASSPRVTNEKLFF | TGTGCCAGCTCACCCCGGGTAACTAATGAAAAACTGTTTTTT
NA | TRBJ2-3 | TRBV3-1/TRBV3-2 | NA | CASSPTGRGDTQYF | TGTGCCAGCAGCCCCACTGGGCGTGGGGATACGCAGTATTTT
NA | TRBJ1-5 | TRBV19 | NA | CASTITGNQPQHF | TGTGCCAGTACGATCACGGGCAATCAGCCCCAGCATTTT
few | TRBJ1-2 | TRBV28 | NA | CASTPSSVKYGYTF | TGTGCCAGCACCCCTTCTTCAGTAAAGTATGGCTACACCTTC
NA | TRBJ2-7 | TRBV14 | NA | CASSQDDVGSASDSYEQYF | TGTGCCAGCAGCCAAGATGATGTGGGTAGCGCCTCAGACTCCTACGAGCAGTACTTC
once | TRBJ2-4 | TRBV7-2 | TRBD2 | CASSLGLARGIQYF | TGTGCCAGCAGCTTAGGACTAGCGCGAGGAATTCAGTACTTC